Only a few counts were recorded for the clone carrying this T cell receptor beta chain. Its antigen is not known. It was via CD45RO/CCR7/CD25/CD127/CD95/CD27 that CD4+ naive, central memory, regulatory and stem cell-like memory cells were sorted. cDNA synthesis used the whole RNA isolate, giving expressed TCRB sequences. Data came from immunoSEQ multiplex PCR; TCRdb stores just in-frame clones and leaves some out. The table records around 170,000 clones, approximately 8.8% of them present only once. This specimen comes from a study of beta chain features in type 1 diabetes. About the research overall: Regarding age, gender and cell yields, patients proved similar to healthy donors.

General study findings and limits: A pattern of fewer insertions and more deletions at VDJ junctions was seen in type 1 diabetes patients. Type 1 diabetes patients had TCRB CDR3s that were shorter (moderately but significantly so) in all four CD4+ subsets.

Germline loops: CDR1 SGHNT, CDR2 YYREEE (reference sequence). Trimming at V came to 4 bases and at J to 1 base, leaving 4 bases not matched to a gene. The CDR3 length is 16 residues. This TCR was recovered from a young woman with type 1 diabetes. The source material was central memory CD4+ T cells from blood. The V gene is TRBV5-4, the J gene TRBJ2-2; 10 bases align to TRBD2. This CDR3 reads CASSVRLAGNTGELFF. CDR3 bases: TGTGCCAGCAGCGTCAGACTAGCGGGGAACACCGGGGAGCTGTTTTTT.